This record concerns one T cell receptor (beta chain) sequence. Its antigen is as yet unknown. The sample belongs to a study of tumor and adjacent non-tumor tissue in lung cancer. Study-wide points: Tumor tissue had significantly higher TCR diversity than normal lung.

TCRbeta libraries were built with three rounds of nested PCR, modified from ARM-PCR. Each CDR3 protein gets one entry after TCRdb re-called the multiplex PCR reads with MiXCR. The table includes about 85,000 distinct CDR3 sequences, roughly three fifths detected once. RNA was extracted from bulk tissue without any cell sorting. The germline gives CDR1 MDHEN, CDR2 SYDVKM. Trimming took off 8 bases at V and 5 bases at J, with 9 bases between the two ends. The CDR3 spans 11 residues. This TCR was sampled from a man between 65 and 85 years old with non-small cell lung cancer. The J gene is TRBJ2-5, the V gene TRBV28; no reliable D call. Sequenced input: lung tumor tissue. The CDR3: CASGSRETQYF. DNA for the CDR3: TGTGCCAGCGGTTCTAGGGAGACCCAGTACTTC.